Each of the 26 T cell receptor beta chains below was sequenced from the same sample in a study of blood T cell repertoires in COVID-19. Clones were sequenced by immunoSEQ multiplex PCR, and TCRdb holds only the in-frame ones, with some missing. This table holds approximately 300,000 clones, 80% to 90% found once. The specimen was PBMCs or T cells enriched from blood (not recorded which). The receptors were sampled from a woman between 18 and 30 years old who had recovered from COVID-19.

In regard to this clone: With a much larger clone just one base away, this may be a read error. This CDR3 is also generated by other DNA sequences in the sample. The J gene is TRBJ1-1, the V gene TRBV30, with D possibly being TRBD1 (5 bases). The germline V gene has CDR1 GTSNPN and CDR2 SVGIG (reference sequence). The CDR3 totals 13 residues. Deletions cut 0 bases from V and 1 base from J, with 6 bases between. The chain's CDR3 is CAWSVQENTEAFF. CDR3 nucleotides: TGTGCCTGGAGTGTACAGGAGAACACTGAAGCTTTCTTT. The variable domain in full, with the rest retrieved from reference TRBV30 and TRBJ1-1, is SQTIHQWPATLVQPVGSPLSLECTVEGTSNPNLYWYRQAAGRGLQLLFYSVGIGQISSEVPQNLSASRPQDRQFILSSKKLLLSDSGFYLCAWSVQENTEAFFGQGTRLTVV.

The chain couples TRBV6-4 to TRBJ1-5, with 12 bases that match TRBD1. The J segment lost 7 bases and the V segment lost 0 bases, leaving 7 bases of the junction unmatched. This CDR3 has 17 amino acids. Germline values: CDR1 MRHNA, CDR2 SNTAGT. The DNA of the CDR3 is TGTGCCAGCAGTGACTCGAGGGGACAGGGGGCACGGCAGCCCCAGCATTTT. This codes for CASSDSRGQGARQPQHF.

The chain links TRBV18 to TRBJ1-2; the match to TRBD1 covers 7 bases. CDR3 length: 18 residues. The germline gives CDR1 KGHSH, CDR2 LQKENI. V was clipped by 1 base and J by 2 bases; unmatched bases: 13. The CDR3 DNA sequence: TGTGCCAGCTCACCACAGAACTCGGACAGGTTCGCAAACTATGGCTACACCTTC. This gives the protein CASSPQNSDRFANYGYTF.

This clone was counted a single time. DNA for the CDR3: TGCAGCACAGCCTCTAGCACAGATACGCAGTATTTT. Its protein is CSTASSTDTQYF. V gene TRBV29-1 combines with J gene TRBJ2-3; D not resolved. CDR1 and CDR2 (germline): SQVTM, ANQGSEA. Trimming stripped 8 bases from V and 0 bases from J, with 9 bases between. The CDR3 consists of 12 residues.

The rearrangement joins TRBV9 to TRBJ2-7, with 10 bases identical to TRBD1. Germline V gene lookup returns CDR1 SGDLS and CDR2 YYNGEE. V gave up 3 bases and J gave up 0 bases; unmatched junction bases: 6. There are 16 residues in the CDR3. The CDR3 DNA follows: TGTGCCAGCAGCGCCCCACGGACAGGGGGCTCCTACGAGCAGTACTTC. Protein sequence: CASSAPRTGGSYEQYF. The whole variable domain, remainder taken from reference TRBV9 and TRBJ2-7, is DSGVTQTPKHLITATGQRVTLRCSPRSGDLSVYWYQQSLDQGLQFLIQYYNGEERAKGNILERFSAQQFPDLHSELNLSSLELGDSALYFCASSAPRTGGSYEQYFGPGTRLTVT.

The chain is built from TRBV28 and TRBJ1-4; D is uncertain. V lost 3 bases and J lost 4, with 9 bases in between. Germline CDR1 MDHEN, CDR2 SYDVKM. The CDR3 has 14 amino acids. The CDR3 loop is CASSLEGFNEKLFF. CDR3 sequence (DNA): TGTGCCAGCAGTTTGGAGGGTTTTAATGAAAAACTGTTTTTT.

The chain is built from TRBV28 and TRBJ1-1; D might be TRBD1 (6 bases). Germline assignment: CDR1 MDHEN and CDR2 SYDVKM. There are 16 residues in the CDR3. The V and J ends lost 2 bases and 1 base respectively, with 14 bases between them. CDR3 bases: TGTGCCAGCAGTTTAGGGGGGGCGTTATGGAACACTGAAGCTTTCTTT. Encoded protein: CASSLGGALWNTEAFF.

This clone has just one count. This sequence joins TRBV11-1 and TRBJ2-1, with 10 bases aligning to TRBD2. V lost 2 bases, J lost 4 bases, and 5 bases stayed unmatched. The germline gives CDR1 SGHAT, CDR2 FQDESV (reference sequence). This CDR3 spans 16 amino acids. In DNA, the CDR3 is TGTGCCAGCAGCTTACACCTAGCGGGAGATTACAATGAGCAGTTCTTC. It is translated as CASSLHLAGDYNEQFF.

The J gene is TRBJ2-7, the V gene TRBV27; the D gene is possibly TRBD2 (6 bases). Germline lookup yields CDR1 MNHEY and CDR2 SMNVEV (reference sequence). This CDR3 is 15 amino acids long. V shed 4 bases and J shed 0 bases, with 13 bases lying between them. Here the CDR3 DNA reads TGTGCCAGCAGTTCGGGACTGACAAGCTCCTACGAGCAGTACTTC. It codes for CASSSGLTSSYEQYF.

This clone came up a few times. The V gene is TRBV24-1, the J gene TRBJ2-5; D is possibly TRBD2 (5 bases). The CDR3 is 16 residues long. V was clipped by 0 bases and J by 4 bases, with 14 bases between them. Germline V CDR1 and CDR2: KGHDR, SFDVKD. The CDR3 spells CATSDLGQREGETQYF. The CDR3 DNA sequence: TGTGCCACCAGTGATTTGGGTCAGCGCGAGGGAGAGACCCAGTACTTC.

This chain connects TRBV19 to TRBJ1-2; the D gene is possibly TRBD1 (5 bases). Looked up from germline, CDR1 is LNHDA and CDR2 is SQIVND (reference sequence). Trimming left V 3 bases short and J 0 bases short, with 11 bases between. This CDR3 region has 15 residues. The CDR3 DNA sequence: TGTGCCAGTAGTATCTCGGCAGGGCCTAACTATGGCTACACCTTC. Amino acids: CASSISAGPNYGYTF.

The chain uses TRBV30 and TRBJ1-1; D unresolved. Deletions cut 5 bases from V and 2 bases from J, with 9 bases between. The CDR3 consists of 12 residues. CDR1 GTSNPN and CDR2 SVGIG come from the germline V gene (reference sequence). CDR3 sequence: CAWAGSNTEAFF. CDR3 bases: TGTGCCTGGGCAGGTAGTAACACTGAAGCTTTCTTT. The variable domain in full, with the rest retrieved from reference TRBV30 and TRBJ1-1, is SQTIHQWPATLVQPVGSPLSLECTVEGTSNPNLYWYRQAAGRGLQLLFYSVGIGQISSEVPQNLSASRPQDRQFILSSKKLLLSDSGFYLCAWAGSNTEAFFGQGTRLTVV.

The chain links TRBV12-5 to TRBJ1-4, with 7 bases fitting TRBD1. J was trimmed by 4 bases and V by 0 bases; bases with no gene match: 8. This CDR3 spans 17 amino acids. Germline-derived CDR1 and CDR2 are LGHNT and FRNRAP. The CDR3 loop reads CASGLVLPGGFNEKLFF. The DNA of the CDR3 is TGTGCTAGTGGTTTGGTATTGCCAGGGGGGTTTAATGAAAAACTGTTTTTT. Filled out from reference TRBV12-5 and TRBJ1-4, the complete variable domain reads DARVTQTPRHKVTEMGQEVTMRCQPILGHNTVFWYRQTMMQGLELLAYFRNRAPLDDSGMPKDRFSAEMPDATLATLKIQPSEPRDSAVYFCASGLVLPGGFNEKLFFGSGTQLSVL.

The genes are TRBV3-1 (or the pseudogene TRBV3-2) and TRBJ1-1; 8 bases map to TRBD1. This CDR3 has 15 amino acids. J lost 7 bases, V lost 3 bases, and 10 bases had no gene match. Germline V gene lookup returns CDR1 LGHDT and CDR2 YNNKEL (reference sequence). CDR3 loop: CASSHRTGYGSEAFF. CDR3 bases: TGTGCCAGCAGCCATCGGACAGGGTACGGAAGTGAAGCTTTCTTT.

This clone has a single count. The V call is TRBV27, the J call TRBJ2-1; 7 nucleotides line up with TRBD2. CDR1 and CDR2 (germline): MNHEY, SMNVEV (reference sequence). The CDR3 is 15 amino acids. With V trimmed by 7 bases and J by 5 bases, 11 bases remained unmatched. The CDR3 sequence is CASTWLGTIHNEQFF. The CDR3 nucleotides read TGTGCCAGCACCTGGCTAGGGACTATACACAATGAGCAGTTCTTC.

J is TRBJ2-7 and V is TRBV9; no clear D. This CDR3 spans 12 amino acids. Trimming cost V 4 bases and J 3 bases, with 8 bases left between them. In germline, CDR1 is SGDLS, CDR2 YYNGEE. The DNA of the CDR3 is TGTGCCAGCAGCTCCAACAGCTACGAGCAGTACTTC. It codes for CASSSNSYEQYF.

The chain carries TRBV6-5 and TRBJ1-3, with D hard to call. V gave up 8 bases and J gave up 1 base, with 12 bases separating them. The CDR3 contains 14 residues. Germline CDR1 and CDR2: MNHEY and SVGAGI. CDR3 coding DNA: TGTGCCAGCTGGGTTTCGGGATCTGGAAACACCATATATTTT. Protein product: CASWVSGSGNTIYF.

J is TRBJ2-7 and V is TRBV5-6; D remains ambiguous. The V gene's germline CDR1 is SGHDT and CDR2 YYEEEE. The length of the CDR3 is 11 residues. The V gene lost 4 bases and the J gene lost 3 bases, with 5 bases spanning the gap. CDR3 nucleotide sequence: TGTGCCAGCAGCGCGAACTACGAGCAGTACTTC. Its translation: CASSANYEQYF.

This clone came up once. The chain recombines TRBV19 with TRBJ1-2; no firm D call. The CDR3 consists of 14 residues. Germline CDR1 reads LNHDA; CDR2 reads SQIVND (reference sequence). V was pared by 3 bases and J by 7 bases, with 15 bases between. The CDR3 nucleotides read TGTGCCAGTAGTATCATCGGGCAGGAGGGTGGCTACACCTTC. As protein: CASSIIGQEGGYTF.

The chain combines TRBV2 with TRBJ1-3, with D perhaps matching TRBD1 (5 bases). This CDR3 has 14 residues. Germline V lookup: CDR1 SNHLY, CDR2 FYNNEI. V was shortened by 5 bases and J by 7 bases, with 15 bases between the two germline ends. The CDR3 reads CASSYRTGGNTIYF. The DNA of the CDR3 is TGTGCCAGCAGTTACCGGACTGGGGGGAACACCATATATTTT.

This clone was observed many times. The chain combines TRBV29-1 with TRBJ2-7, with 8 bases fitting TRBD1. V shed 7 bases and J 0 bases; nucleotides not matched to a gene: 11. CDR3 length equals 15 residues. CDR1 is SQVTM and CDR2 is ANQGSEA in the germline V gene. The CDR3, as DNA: TGCAGCGCCTATAAGCAGGGGGCTTCCTCCTACGAGCAGTACTTC. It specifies CSAYKQGASSYEQYF.

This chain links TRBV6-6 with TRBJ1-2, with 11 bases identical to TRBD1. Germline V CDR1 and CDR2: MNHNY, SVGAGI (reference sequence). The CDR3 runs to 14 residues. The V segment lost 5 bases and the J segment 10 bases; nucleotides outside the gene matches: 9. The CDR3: CASSVPGQGDVYTF. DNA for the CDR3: TGTGCCAGCAGTGTCCCGGGACAGGGGGATGTCTACACCTTC.

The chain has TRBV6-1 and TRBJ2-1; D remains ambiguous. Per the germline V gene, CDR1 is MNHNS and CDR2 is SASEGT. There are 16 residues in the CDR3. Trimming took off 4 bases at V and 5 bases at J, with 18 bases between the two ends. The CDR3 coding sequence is TGTGCCAGCAGTGGCTATCCGGGTCTTAATCACAATGAGCAGTTCTTC. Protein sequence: CASSGYPGLNHNEQFF.

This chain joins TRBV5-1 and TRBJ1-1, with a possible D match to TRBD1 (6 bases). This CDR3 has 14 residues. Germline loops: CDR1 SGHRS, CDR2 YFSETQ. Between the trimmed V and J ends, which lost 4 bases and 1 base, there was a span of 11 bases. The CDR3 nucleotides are TGCGCCAGCAGCCGGGACACCACGAACACTGAAGCTTTCTTT. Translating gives CASSRDTTNTEAFF.

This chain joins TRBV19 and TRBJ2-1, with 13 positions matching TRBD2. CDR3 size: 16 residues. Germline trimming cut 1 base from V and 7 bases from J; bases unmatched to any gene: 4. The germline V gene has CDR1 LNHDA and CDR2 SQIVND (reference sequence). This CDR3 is CASSIGTSGGRNEQFF. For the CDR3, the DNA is TGTGCCAGTAGTATAGGGACTAGCGGGGGCAGAAATGAGCAGTTCTTC. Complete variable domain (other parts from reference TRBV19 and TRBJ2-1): DGGITQSPKYLFRKEGQNVTLSCEQNLNHDAMYWYRQDPGQGLRLIYYSQIVNDFQKGDIAEGYSVSREKKESFPLTVTSAQKNPTAFYLCASSIGTSGGRNEQFFGPGTRLTVL.

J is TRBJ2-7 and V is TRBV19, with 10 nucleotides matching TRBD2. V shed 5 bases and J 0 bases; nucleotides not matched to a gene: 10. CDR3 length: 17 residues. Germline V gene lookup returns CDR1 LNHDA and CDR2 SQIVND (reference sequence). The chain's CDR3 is CASSLKASGRVSYEQYF. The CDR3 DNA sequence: TGTGCCAGTAGTCTGAAAGCGAGCGGGAGGGTCTCCTACGAGCAGTACTTC.